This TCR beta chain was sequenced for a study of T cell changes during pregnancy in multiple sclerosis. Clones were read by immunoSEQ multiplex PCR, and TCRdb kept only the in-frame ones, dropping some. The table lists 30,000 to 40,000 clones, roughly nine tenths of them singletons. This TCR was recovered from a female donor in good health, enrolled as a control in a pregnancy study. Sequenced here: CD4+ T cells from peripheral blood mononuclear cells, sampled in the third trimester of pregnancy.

CDR3 region: CASTQIPGQGVHEQYF. The CDR3 DNA reads TGTGCCAGTACCCAAATACCGGGACAGGGGGTCCACGAGCAGTACTTC. The genes are TRBV19 and TRBJ2-7; 11 bases are shared with TRBD1. CDR3 size: 16 residues. Germline loops: CDR1 LNHDA, CDR2 SQIVND (reference sequence). V was clipped by 7 bases and J by 5 bases; unmatched bases: 13.